This T cell receptor beta chain was recovered during a study of cytomegalovirus exposure and HLA in healthy donors. Primers for the PCR totalled 60 Vbeta and 13 Jbeta. Measured with immunoSEQ multiplex PCR; TCRdb has only the in-frame clones, and not every one. Here the sample spans approximately 130,000 clones, 75% to 90% being singletons. The CDR3 is 16 amino acids. V shed 0 bases and J shed 7 bases, with 19 bases lying between them. Germline loops: CDR1 SGDLS, CDR2 YYNGEE. General study results and limits: A later analysis linked a missense variant in DCLRE1C to the trimming of TCR beta V and J genes.

To note about this clone: Its antigen is currently unknown.

The chain combines TRBV9 with TRBJ1-2; D perhaps matches TRBD1 (6 bases). This sequence was found in a woman in her 30s in good health and CMV-seropositive. Sequencing was carried out using PBMCs. The CDR3 DNA is TGTGCCAGCAGCGTAGAAAGAACTTCTCAAGGGGGTGGCTACACCTTC. This codes for CASSVERTSQGGGYTF.